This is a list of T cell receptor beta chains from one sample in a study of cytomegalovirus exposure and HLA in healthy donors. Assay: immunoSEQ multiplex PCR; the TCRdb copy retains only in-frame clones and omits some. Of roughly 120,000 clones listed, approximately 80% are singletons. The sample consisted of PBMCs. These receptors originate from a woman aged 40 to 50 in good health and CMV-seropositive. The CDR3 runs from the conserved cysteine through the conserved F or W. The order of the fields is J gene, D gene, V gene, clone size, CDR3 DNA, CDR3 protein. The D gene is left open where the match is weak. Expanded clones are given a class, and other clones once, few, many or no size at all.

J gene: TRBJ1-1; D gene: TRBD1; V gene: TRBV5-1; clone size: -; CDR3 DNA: TGCGCCAGCAGTTCGACAGGGGGATGGACTGAAGCTTTCTTT; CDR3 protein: CASSSTGGWTEAFF
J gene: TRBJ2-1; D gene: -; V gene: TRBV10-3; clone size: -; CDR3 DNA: TGTGCCATCAGTGGACTGCTCTCCTACAATGAGCAGTTCTTC; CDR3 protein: CAISGLLSYNEQFF
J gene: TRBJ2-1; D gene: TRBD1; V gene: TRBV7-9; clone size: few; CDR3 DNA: TGTGCCAGCAGCTTAGGATCGGGACAGGGTTACGATGAGCAGTTCTTC; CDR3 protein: CASSLGSGQGYDEQFF
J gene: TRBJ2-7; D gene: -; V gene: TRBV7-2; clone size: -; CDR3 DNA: TGTGCCAGCAGCCCCAACAGGGTGGGAGAGCAGTACTTC; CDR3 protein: CASSPNRVGEQYF
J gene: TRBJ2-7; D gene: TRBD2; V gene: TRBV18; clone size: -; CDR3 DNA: TGTGCCAGCTCACCGGGGTCTTCCCTTAGCGGGAGGTTTTCCTACGAGCAGTACTTC; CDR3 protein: CASSPGSSLSGRFSYEQYF
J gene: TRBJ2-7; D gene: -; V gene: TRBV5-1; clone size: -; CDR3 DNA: TGCGCCAGCAGCCCCGTTCTGGGCGACGAGCAGTACTTC; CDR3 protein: CASSPVLGDEQYF
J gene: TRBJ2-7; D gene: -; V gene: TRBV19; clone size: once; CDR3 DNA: TGTGCCAGTAGTATGAGCTTCTCCTACGAGCAGTACTTC; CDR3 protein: CASSMSFSYEQYF
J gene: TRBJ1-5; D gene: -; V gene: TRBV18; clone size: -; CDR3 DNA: TGTGCCAGCTCACTGAGGTATAGCAATCAGCCCCAGCATTTT; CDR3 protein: CASSLRYSNQPQHF
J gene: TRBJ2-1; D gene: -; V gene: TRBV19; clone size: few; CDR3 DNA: TGTGCCAGTAGTACACTACACCCAACGCGGAATGAGCAGTTCTTC; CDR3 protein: CASSTLHPTRNEQFF
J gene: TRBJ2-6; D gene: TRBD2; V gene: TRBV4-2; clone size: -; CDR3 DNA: TGTGCCAGCAGCGGCGGAGCGGGAGGCCTCTCTGGGGCCAACGTCCTGACTTTC; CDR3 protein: CASSGGAGGLSGANVLTF
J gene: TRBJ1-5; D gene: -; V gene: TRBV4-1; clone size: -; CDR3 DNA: TGCGCCAGCAGCCAAGTAGTCACCCTAGGCTTCAATCAGCCCCAGCATTTT; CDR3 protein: CASSQVVTLGFNQPQHF
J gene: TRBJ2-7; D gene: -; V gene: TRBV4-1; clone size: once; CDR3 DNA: TGCGCCAGCAGCCTGAAAGAACCGAGCGAGCAGTACTTC; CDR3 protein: CASSLKEPSEQYF
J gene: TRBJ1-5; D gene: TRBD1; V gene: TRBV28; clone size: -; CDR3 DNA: TGTGCCAGCAGTGAAGACAGGGGCCAGCCCCAGCATTTT; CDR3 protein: CASSEDRGQPQHF
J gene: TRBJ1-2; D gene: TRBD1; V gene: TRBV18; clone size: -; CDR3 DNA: TGTGCCAGCTCACCTCGGGACAGGGGGTACGGTTATGGCTACACCTTC; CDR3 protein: CASSPRDRGYGYGYTF
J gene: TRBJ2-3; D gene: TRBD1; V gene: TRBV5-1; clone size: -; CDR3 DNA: TGCGCCAGCAGCTTGGAACTGACAGGGTTCAGAGATACGCAGTATTTT; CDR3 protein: CASSLELTGFRDTQYF
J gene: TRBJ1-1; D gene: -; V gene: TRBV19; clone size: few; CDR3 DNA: TGTGCCAGTAGTATAGTTGGGAGGAACACTGAAGCTTTCTTT; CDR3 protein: CASSIVGRNTEAFF
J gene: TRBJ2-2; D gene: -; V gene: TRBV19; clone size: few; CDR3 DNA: TGTGCCAGTAGTCGTCACAGGGGAGGCACCGGGGAGCTGTTTTTT; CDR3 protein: CASSRHRGGTGELFF
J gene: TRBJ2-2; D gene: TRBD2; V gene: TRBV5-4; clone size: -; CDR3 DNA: TGTGCCAGCAGCCTGGTAGGACTAGCGGGAGAAACCGGGGAGCTGTTTTTT; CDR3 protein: CASSLVGLAGETGELFF
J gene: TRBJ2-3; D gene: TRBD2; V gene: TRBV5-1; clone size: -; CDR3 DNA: TGCGCCAGCAGCTGGGGTGGTAGCGGGACTACAGATACGCAGTATTTT; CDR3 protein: CASSWGGSGTTDTQYF
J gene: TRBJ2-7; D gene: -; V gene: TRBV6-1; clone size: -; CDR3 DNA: TGTGCCAGCAGTTCAAGACAGTTCCCAGGCGAGCAGTACTTC; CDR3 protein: CASSSRQFPGEQYF
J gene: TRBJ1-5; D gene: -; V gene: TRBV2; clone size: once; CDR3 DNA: TGTGCCAGCAGTGGGCCTGTGGGCAATCAGCCCCAGCATTTT; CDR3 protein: CASSGPVGNQPQHF
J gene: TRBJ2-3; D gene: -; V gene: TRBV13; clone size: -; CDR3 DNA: TGTGCCAGCAGCGAACCGGGGTCCACAGATACGCAGTATTTT; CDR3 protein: CASSEPGSTDTQYF
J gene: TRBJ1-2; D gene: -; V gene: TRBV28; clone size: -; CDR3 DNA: TGTGCCAGCAGTTACAATGGCTACACCTTC; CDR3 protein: CASSYNGYTF
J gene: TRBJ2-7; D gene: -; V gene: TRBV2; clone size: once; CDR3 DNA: TGTGCCAGCAGTGAACAGCGGCCAGTCTCCTACGAGCAGTACTTC; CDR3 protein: CASSEQRPVSYEQYF
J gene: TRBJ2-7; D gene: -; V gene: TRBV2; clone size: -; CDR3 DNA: TGTGCCAGCAGGACGACAGGCTCCTACGAGCAGTACTTC; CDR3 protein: CASRTTGSYEQYF
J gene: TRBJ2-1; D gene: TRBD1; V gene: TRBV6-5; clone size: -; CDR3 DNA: TGTGCCAGCAGTTCGACTCGCGACAGGGTCAATGAGCAGTTCTTC; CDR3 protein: CASSSTRDRVNEQFF
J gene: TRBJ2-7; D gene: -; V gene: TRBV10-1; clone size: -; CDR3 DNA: TGCGCCAGCAGTGAGTCGCGTACTAGCAGCTACGAGCAGTACTTC; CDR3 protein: CASSESRTSSYEQYF
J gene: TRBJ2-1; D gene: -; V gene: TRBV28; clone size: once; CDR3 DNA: TGTGCCAGCAGCCCCAGGGAACTCTCCTACAATGAGCAGTTCTTC; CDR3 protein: CASSPRELSYNEQFF
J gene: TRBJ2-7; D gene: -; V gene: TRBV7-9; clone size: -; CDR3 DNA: TGTGCCAGCAGCTCCACAGGGATCGAGCAGTACTTC; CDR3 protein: CASSSTGIEQYF
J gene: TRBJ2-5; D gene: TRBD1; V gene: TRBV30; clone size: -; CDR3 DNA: TGTGCCTGGGAGGGACAGGACCAAGAGACCCAGTACTTC; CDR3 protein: CAWEGQDQETQYF
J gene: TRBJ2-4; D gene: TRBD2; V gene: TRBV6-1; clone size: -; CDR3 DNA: TGTGCCAGCAAGACGACTAGCGGGAAGGTAGACATTCAGTACTTC; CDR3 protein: CASKTTSGKVDIQYF
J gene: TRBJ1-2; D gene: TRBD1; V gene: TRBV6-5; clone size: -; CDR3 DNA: TGTGCCAGCAGTCGGGACAGGGGGAACTATGGCTACACCTTC; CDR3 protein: CASSRDRGNYGYTF
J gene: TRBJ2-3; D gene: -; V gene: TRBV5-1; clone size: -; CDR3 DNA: TGCGCCAGCAGCTTGGCCTCAGCGGAGGCAGATACGCAGTATTTT; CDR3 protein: CASSLASAEADTQYF
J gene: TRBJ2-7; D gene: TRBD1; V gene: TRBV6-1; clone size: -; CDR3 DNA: TGTGCCAGCAGTGAAGGGGACAGGGTCTACGAGCAGTACTTC; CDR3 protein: CASSEGDRVYEQYF
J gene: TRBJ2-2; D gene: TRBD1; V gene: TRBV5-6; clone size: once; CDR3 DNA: TGTGCCAGCAGCTTGGAGGGACAGGGGAACACCGGGGAGCTGTTTTTT; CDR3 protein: CASSLEGQGNTGELFF
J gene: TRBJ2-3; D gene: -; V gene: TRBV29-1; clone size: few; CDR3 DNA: TGCAGCGTTGAAGATTGGAACCCCGGACTGTCTAGCACAGATACGCAGTATTTT; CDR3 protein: CSVEDWNPGLSSTDTQYF
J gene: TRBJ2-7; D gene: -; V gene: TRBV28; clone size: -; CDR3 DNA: TGTGCCAGCAGTTCGGTGATGTACGAGCAGTACTTC; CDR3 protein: CASSSVMYEQYF
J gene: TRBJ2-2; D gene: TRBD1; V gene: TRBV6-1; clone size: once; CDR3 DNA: TGTGCCAGCAGTGAAGCAAGAACAGGGGGTTGGACCGGGGAGCTGTTTTTT; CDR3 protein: CASSEARTGGWTGELFF
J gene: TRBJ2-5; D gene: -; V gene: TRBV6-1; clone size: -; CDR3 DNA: TGTGCCAGCAGTGGGGGGGTCGGGGAGCAGTACTTC; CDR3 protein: CASSGGVGEQYF
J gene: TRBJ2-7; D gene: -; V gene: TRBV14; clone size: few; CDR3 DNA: TGTGCCAGCAGCTTAGACCCGACTTTCTCCTACGAGCAGTACTTC; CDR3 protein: CASSLDPTFSYEQYF
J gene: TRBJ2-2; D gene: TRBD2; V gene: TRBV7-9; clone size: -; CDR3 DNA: TGTGCCAGCACTAGCGGGAGAGACACCGGGGAGCTGTTTTTT; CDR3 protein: CASTSGRDTGELFF
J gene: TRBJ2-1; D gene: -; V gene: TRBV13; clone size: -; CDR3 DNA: TGTGCCAGCAGCCCGGGGACCGAGGGGGAGACCAATGAGCAGTTCTTC; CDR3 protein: CASSPGTEGETNEQFF
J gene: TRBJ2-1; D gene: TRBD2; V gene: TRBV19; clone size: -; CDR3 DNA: TGTGCCAGTAGTACCCCGACTAGCGGGAAATACAATGAGCAGTTCTTC; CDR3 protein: CASSTPTSGKYNEQFF
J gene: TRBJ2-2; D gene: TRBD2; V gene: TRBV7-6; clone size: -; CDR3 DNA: TGTGCCAGCAGCTTGGGACCTAGCGGGAGTTTGTCCGGGGAGCTGTTTTTT; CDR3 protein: CASSLGPSGSLSGELFF
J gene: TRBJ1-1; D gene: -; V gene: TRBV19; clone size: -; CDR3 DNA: TGTGCCAGTAGGTCGGGGGAAGGGCAGAACACTGAAGCTTTCTTT; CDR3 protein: CASRSGEGQNTEAFF
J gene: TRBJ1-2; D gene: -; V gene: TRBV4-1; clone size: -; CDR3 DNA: TGCGCCAGCAGCCAACTCCCCGGGGCAGGGACATTTGGCTACACCTTC; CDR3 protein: CASSQLPGAGTFGYTF
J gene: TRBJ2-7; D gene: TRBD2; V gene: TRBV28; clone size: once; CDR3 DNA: TGTGCCAGCAGTCTACTCCGGGACTATTCCTACGAGCAGTACTTC; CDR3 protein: CASSLLRDYSYEQYF
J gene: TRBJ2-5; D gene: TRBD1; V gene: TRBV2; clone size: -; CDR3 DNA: TGTGCCAGCTCAGGGGGCGAGGAGACCCAGTACTTC; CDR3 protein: CASSGGEETQYF
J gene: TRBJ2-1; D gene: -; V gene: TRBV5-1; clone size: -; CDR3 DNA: TGCGCCAGCAGCTTGGGCGAGACTGATGAGCAGTTCTTC; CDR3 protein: CASSLGETDEQFF
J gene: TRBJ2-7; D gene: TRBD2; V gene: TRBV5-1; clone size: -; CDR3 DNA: TGCGCCAGCAGCTCCAGGACTAGCTTACACGAGCAGTACTTC; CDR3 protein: CASSSRTSLHEQYF
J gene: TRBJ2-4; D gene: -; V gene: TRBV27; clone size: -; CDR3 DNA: TGTGCCAGCAGTTTTCAGGGGGGAAACATTCAGTACTTC; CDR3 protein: CASSFQGGNIQYF
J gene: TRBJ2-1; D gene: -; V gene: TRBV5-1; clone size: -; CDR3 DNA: TGCGCCAGCTTTAATCCTTCGAGCTCCTACAATGAGCAGTTCTTC; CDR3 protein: CASFNPSSSYNEQFF
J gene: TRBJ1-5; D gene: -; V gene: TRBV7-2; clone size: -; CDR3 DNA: TGTGCCAGCAGCTTGGACAATTCACAGCCCCAGCATTTT; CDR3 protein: CASSLDNSQPQHF
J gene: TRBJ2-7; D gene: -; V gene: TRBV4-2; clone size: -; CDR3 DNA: TGTGCCAGCAGCCAAGCGAAAGACAGTAAACCCTACGAGCAGTACTTC; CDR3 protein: CASSQAKDSKPYEQYF
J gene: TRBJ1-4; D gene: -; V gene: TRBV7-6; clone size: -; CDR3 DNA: TGTGCCAGCAGCGCCCAGGGGTTGACAGCAACTAATGAAAAACTGTTTTTT; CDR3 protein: CASSAQGLTATNEKLFF